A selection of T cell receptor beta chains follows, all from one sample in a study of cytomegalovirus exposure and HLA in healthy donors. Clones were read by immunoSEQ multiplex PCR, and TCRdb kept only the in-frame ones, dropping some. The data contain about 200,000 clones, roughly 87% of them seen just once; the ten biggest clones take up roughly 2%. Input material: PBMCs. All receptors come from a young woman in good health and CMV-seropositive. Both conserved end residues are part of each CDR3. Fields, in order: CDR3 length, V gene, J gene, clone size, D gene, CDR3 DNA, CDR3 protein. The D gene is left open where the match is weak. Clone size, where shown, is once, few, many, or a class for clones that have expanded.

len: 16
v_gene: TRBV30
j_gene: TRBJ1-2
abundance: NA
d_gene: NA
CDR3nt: TGTGCCTGGAGTCGGGTGGGGCCGCTTTTTTTGGATGGCTACACCTTC
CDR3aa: CAWSRVGPLFLDGYTF

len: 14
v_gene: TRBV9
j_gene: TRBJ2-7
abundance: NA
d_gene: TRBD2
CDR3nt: TGTGCCAGCAGCGGGGGGACTAGCGTATACGAGCAGTACTTC
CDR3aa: CASSGGTSVYEQYF

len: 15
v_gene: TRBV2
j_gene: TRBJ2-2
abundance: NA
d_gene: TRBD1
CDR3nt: TGTGCCATGAGGACAGGAAGCGGGAACACCGGGGAGCTGTTTTTT
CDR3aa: CAMRTGSGNTGELFF

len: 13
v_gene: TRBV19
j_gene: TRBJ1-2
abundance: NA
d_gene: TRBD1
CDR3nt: TGTGCCAGTAGTTTGGGACAGAGGTATGGCTACACCTTC
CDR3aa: CASSLGQRYGYTF

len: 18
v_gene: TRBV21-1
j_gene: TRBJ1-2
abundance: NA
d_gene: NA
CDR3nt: TGTGCCAGCAGCAAAGGTTCCGGAGACCGACAGGGGAACTATGGCTACACCTTC
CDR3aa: CASSKGSGDRQGNYGYTF

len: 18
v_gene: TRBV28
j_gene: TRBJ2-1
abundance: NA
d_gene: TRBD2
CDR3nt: TGTGCCAGCAGCGTCCCGGGACTAGCGGGAGGCGAGAACAATGAGCAGTTCTTC
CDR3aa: CASSVPGLAGGENNEQFF

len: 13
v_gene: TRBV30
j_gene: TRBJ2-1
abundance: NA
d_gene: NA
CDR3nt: TGTGCCTGGAGTGTAAACGCGGACAATGAGCAGTTCTTC
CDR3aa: CAWSVNADNEQFF

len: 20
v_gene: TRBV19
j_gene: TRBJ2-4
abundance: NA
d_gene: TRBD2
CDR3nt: TGTGCCAGTAGTATAGGGGCTAGCGGGAGGGTTAATGTGGCCAAAAACATTCAGTACTTC
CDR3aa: CASSIGASGRVNVAKNIQYF

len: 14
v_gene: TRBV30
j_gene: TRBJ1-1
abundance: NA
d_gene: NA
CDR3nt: TGTGCCTGGCGGAGGGGCAGGCGAGATACTGAAGCTTTCTTT
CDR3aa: CAWRRGRRDTEAFF

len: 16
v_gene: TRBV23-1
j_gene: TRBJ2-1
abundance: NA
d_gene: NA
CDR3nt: TGCGCCAGCAGTCAAACGGAGCGGAGCTCCTACAATGAGCAGTTCTTC
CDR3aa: CASSQTERSSYNEQFF

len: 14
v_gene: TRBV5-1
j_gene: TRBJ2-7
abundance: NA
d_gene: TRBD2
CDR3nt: TGCGCCAGCAGCGATAGCGGGAGCTCCTACGAGCAGTACTTC
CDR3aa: CASSDSGSSYEQYF

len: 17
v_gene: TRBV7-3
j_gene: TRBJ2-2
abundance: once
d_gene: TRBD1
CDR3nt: TGTGCCAGCAGATCAAGGGCGACAGGGGGCGGTTTCGGGGAGCTGTTTTTT
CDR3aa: CASRSRATGGGFGELFF

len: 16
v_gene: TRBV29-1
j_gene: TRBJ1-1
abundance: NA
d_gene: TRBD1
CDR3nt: TGCAGCGTTGAGACCAGTCGGACAGGGGTGAGCCCTGAAGCTTTCTTT
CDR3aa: CSVETSRTGVSPEAFF

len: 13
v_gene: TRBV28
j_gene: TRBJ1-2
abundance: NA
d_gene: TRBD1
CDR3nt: TGTGCCAGCAGACCGACAGGGGAGTATGGCTACACCTTC
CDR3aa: CASRPTGEYGYTF

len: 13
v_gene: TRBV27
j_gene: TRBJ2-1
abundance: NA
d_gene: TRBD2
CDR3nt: TGTGCCAGCTTAGGGCGGGAGTACAATGAGCAGTTCTTC
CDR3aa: CASLGREYNEQFF

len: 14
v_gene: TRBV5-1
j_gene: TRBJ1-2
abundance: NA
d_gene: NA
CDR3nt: TGCGCCAGCAGCTTTGGTAGGGGGAACTATGGCTACACCTTC
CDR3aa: CASSFGRGNYGYTF

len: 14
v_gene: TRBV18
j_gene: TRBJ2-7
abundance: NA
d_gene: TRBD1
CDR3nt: TGTGCCAGCTCACAGGACAGGAACTCCTACGAGCAGTACTTC
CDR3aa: CASSQDRNSYEQYF

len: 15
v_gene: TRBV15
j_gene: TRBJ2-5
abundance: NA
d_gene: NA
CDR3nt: TGTGCCACCAGCTCAAGAAGGAGTCTCCAAGAGACCCAGTACTTC
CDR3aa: CATSSRRSLQETQYF

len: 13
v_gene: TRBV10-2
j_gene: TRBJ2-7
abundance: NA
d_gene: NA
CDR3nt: TGCGCCAGCAGTTGGAGGCAAGGGAACGAGCAGTACTTC
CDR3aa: CASSWRQGNEQYF

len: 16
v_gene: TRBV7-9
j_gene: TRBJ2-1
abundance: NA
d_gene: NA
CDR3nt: TGTGCCAGCGGAGGGGGGTGGGGGCAGGGGGTTGATGAGCAGTTCTTC
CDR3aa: CASGGGWGQGVDEQFF

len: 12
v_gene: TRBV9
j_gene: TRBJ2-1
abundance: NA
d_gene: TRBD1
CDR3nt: TGTGCCAGCAGCGAAAGGGACAGGGAGCAGTTCTTC
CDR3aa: CASSERDREQFF

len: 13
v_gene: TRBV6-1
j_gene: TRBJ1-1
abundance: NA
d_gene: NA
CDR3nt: TGTGCCAGTGGCGGAGGGTTGAACACTGAAGCTTTCTTT
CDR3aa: CASGGGLNTEAFF